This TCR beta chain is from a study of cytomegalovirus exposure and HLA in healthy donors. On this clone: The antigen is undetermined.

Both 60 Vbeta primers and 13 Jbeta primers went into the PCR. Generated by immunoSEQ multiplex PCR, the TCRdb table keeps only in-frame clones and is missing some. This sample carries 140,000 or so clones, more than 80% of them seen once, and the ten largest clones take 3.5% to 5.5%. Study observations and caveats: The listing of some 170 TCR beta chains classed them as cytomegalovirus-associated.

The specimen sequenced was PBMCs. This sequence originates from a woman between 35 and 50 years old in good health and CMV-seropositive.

Written as DNA, the CDR3 is TGTGCCAGCTCACTACCGGGGGGGAACACTGAAGCTTTCTTT. Translated: CASSLPGGNTEAFF. The chain is built from TRBV18 and TRBJ1-1, with a possible D match to TRBD1 (5 bases). The CDR3 sequence is 14 residues long. Germline V gene lookup returns CDR1 KGHSH and CDR2 LQKENI. V was cut by 4 bases and J by 1 base, with 10 bases left in between.